These 7 T cell receptor beta chains were sequenced from one sample in a study of blood T cell repertoires in COVID-19. Profiling relied on immunoSEQ multiplex PCR, and the TCRdb table lists in-frame clones only, not all of them. The sample holds about 280,000 clones, approximately 85% seen once. Sample: peripheral blood. All receptors derive from a woman in her seventies with acute or convalescent COVID-19.

V and J are TRBV11-1 and TRBJ1-1; D gene ambiguous. Trimming removed 5 bases from V and 1 base from J, with 17 bases in between. The CDR3 is 16 residues long. Germline CDR1 reads SGHAT; CDR2 reads FQDESV (reference sequence). This chain's CDR3 is CASSLQSRRANTEAFF. CDR3 DNA: TGTGCCAGCAGCCTCCAGAGTAGGAGAGCGAACACTGAAGCTTTCTTT.

The chain couples TRBV5-1 to TRBJ2-1; D possibly corresponds to TRBD1 (6 bases). This CDR3 spans 15 amino acids. Deletions cut 2 bases from V and 6 bases from J, with 15 bases between. Germline values: CDR1 SGHRS, CDR2 YFSETQ. The CDR3 sequence: CASSFFRGFLNEQFF. In DNA, the CDR3 is TGCGCCAGCAGCTTCTTCAGGGGTTTCCTCAATGAGCAGTTCTTC.

The V gene is TRBV5-4, the J gene TRBJ1-5; D unclear. Trimming cost V 0 bases and J 4 bases, with 26 bases left between them. The germline V gene encodes CDR1 SGHNT and CDR2 YYREEE (reference sequence). There are 20 residues in the CDR3. The CDR3 sequence: CASSLVAAGYIVRPNQPQHF. In DNA, the CDR3 is TGTGCCAGCAGCTTGGTGGCTGCGGGGTATATTGTTAGGCCGAATCAGCCCCAGCATTTT. Together with reference TRBV5-4 and TRBJ1-5, the CDR3 gives the full variable domain: ETGVTQSPTHLIKTRGQQVTLRCSSQSGHNTVSWYQQALGQGPQFIFQYYREEENGRGNFPPRFSGLQFPNYSSELNVNALELDDSALYLCASSLVAAGYIVRPNQPQHFGDGTRLSIL.

The chain employs TRBV24-1 and TRBJ2-5; 8 bases map to TRBD2. This CDR3 has 14 amino acids. V lost 4 bases to trimming and J lost 2 bases; unmatched junction nucleotides: 2. Germline CDR1 reads KGHDR; CDR2 reads SFDVKD. CDR3 loop: CATSESGGQETQYF. The CDR3 DNA reads TGTGCCACCAGTGAGTCGGGGGGGCAAGAGACCCAGTACTTC.

This chain links TRBV18 with TRBJ1-1; D is unresolved. Germline CDR1 KGHSH, CDR2 LQKENI. V lost 6 bases, J lost 6 bases, and 14 bases lay in between. The CDR3 length is 13 residues. CDR3 sequence: CASSPRGEAEAFF. The CDR3 DNA reads TGTGCCAGCTCCCCCCGGGGAGAGGCTGAAGCTTTCTTT. The full variable domain, its missing parts supplied by reference TRBV18 and TRBJ1-1, is NAGVMQNPRHLVRRRGQEARLRCSPMKGHSHVYWYRQLPEEGLKFMVYLQKENIIDESGMPKERFSAEFPKEGPSILRIQQVVRGDSAAYFCASSPRGEAEAFFGQGTRLTVV.

The chain has TRBV12-3 or TRBV12-4 and TRBJ2-3; D call uncertain. Between the trimmed V and J ends, which lost 3 bases and 4 bases, there was a span of 5 bases. The CDR3 is 12 residues long. The CDR3 loop reads CASSFGADTQYF. CDR3 in DNA: TGTGCCAGCAGTTTCGGAGCAGATACGCAGTATTTT.

On this clone: A much larger clone lies a single base off, so this may be a read error. The gene calls are TRBV6-1 and TRBJ1-1; a possible D gene is TRBD1 (6 bases). The CDR3 is 13 residues long. The germline V gene encodes CDR1 MNHNS and CDR2 SASEGT. V dropped 5 bases and J dropped 4 bases, with 11 bases sitting between them. In nucleotides, the CDR3 is TGTGCCAGCAGTCCCGGACAGATCACTGAAGCTTTCTTT. Its translation: CASSPGQITEAFF.